The T cell receptor beta chain described here comes from a study of identical twins. Whole-study findings and limits: The more abundant beta clonotypes in cord blood had fewer insertions, and memory repertoires did not show this. Donors were not followed over many years; analysis was cross-sectional.

Unique molecular identifiers were present on cDNA, and template switching added a universal primer site. TCRdb called the 5' RACE reads again in MiXCR, with one record for every CDR3 protein. The table has 1.5 million to 2 million distinct CDR3 sequences, 32% seen once. The germline CDR1 and CDR2 sequences are ENHRY and SYGVKD. V lost 3 bases, J lost 3 bases, and 8 bases lay in between. The CDR3 loop spans 13 amino acids. This clonotype has just a few counts. Its cognate antigen is unknown. Sequenced material: cord blood. The J gene is TRBJ2-5, the V gene TRBV10-3, with TRBD2 as a possible D gene (6 bases). The receptor comes from a newborn girl in good health. DNA for the CDR3: TGTGCCATCAGTGAACTAGCAGAAGAGACCCAGTACTTC. The encoded protein is CAISELAEETQYF.